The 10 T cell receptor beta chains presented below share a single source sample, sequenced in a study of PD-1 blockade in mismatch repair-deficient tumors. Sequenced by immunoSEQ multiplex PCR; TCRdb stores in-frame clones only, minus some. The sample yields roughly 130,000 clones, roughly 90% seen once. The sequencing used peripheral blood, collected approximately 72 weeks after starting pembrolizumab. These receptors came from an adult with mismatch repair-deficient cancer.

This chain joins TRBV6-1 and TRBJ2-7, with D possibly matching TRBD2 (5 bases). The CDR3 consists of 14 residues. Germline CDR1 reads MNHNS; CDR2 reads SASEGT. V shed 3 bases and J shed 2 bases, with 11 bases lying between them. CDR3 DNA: TGTGCCAGCAGTGATTCCGGGAACCCCTACGAGCAGTACTTC. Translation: CASSDSGNPYEQYF.

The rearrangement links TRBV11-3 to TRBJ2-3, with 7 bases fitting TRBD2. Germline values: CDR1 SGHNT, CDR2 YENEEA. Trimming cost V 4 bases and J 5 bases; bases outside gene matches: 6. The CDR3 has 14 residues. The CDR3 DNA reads TGTGCCAGCAGCTGGGCGGGAGTGGTAGATACGCAGTATTTT. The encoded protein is CASSWAGVVDTQYF.

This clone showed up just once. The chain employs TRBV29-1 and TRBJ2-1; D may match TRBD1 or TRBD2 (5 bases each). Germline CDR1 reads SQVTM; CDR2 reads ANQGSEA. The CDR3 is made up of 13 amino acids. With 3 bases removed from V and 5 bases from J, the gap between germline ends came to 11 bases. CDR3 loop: CSVDTGRNNEQFF. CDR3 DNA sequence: TGCAGCGTTGACACGGGACGAAACAATGAGCAGTTCTTC.

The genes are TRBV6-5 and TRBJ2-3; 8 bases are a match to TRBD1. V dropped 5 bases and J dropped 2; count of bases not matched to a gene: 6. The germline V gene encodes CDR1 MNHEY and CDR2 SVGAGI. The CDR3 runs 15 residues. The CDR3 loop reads CASSATGGVTDTQYF. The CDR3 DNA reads TGTGCCAGCAGTGCAACAGGGGGAGTCACAGATACGCAGTATTTT.

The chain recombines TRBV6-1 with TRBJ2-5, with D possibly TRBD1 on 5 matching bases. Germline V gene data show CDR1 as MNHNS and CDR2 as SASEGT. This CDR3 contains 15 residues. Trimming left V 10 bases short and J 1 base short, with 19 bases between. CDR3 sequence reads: CATKGRQGPQETQYF. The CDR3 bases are TGTGCCACCAAGGGGCGCCAGGGTCCCCAAGAGACCCAGTACTTC.

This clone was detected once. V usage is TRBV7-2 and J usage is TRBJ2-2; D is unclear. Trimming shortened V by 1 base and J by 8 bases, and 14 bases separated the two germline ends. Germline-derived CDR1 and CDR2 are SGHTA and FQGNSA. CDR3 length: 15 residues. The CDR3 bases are TGTGCCAGCAGCTTAGGCTATGGGAATACGGGGGAGCTGTTTTTT. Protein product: CASSLGYGNTGELFF.

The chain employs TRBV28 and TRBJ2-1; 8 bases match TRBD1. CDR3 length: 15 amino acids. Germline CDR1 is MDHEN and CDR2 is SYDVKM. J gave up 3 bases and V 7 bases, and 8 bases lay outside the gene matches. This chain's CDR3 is CASTADRVGYNEQFF. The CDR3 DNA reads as TGTGCCAGCACCGCGGACAGGGTAGGCTACAATGAGCAGTTCTTC.

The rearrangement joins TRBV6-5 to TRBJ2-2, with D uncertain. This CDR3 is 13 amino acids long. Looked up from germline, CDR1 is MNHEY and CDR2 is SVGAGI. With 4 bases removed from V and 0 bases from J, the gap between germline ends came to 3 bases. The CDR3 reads CASSLTNTGELFF. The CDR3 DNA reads TGTGCCAGCAGTTTGACGAACACCGGGGAGCTGTTTTTT.

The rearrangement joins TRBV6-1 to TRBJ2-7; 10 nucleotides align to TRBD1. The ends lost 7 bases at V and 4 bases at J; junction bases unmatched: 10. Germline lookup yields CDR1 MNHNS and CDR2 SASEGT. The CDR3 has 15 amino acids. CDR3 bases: TGTGCCAGCAACCTCCCCCGGGACAGGGGTTACGAGCAGTACTTC. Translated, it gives CASNLPRDRGYEQYF.

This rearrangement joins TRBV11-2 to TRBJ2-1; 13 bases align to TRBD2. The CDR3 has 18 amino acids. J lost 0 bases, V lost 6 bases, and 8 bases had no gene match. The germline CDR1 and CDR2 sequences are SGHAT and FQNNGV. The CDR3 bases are TGTGCCAGCAGGGGGGGGACTAGCGGGGCCAGCTCCTACAATGAGCAGTTCTTC. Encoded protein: CASRGGTSGASSYNEQFF.